This T cell receptor beta chain was obtained from a study of T cells after yellow fever vaccination. TCRdb recomputed calls from the 5' RACE reads with MiXCR, one row per CDR3 protein. The repertoire holds 200,000 to 250,000 distinct CDR3 sequences, about 7% seen once, with more than 0.8% in the top ten. Germline V gives CDR1 SGHTA, CDR2 FQGNSA. CDR3 length equals 16 residues. V shed 1 base and J shed 0 bases, with 10 bases lying between them. A few counts support this clonotype. This material consisted of CD4+ T cells sorted from PBMCs, taken 15 days after the yellow fever booster vaccination. V gene TRBV7-2 combines with J gene TRBJ1-3; a weak D match, TRBD1 (5 bases). The sequence derives from a man between 25 and 39 years old who received the YFV17D yellow fever vaccine. CDR3 sequence (DNA): TGTGCCAGCAGCTTAGGACAGATGAGCTCTGGAAACACCATATATTTT. This codes for CASSLGQMSSGNTIYF.